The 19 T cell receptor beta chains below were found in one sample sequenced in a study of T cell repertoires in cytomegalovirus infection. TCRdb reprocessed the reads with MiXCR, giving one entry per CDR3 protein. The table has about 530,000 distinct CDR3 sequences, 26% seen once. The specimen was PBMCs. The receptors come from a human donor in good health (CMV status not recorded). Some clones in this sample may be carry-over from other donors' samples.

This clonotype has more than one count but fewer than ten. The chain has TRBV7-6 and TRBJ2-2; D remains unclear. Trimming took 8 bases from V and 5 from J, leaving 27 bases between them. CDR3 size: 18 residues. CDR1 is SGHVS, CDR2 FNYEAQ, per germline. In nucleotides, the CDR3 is TGTGCCAGCGGCCACCCCAAGGGCAGGCAGCTAGGGACCGGGGAGCTGTTTTTT. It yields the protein CASGHPKGRQLGTGELFF.

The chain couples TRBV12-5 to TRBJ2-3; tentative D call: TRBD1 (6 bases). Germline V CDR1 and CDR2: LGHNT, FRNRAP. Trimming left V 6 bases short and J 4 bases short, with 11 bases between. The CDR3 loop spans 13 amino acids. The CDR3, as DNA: TGTGCTAGTGGCCTGCAGGGGTCAGATACGCAGTATTTT. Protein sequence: CASGLQGSDTQYF.

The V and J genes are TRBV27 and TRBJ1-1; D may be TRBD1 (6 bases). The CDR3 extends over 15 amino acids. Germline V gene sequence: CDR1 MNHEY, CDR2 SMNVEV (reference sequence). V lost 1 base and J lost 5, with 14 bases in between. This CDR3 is CASSLFRGGATEAFF. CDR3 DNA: TGTGCCAGCAGTTTATTCCGGGGGGGGGCGACTGAAGCTTTCTTT.

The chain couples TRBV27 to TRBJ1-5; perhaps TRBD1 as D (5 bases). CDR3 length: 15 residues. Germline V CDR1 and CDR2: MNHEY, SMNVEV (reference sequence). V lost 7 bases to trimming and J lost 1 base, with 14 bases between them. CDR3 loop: CASTRDGLSNQPQHF. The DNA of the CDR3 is TGTGCCAGCACCCGGGACGGGTTAAGCAATCAGCCCCAGCATTTT.

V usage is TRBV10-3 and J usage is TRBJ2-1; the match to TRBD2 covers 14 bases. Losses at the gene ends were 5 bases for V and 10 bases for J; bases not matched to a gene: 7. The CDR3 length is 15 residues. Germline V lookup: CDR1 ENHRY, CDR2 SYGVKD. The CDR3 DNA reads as TGTGCCATCAGTACGACTAGCGGGAGGGCAGGCGAGCAGTTCTTC. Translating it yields CAISTTSGRAGEQFF.

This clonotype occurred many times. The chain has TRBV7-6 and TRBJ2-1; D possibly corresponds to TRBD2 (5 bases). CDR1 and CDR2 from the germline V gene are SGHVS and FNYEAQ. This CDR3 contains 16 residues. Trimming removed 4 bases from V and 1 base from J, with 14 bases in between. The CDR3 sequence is CASSSDSVGSYNEQFF. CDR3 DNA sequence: TGTGCCAGCAGCTCGGATAGCGTAGGGTCCTACAATGAGCAGTTCTTC. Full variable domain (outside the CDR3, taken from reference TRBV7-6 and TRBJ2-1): GAGVSQSPRYKVTKRGQDVALRCDPISGHVSLYWYRQALGQGPEFLTYFNYEAQQDKSGLPNDRFSAERPEGSISTLTIQRTEQRDSAMYRCASSSDSVGSYNEQFFGPGTRLTVL.

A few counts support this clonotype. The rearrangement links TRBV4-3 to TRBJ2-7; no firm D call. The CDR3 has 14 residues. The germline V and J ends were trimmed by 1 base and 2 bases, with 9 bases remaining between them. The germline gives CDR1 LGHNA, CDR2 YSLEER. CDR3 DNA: TGCGCCAGCAGCCAAGCACCTGGGACCTACGAGCAGTACTTC. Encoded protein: CASSQAPGTYEQYF.

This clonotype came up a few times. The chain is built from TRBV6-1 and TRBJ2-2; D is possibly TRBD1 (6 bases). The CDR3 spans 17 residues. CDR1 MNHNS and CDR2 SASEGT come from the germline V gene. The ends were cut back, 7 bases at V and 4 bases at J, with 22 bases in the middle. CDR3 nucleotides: TGTGCCAGCACCCTAAGGGGGATAGGAGAGAGCACCGGGGAGCTGTTTTTT. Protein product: CASTLRGIGESTGELFF.

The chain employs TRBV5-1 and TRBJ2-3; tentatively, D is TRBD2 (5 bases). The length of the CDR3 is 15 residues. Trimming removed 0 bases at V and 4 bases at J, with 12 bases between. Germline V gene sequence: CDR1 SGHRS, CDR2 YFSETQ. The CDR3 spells CASSLDGSVSDTQYF. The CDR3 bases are TGCGCCAGCAGCTTGGACGGTAGCGTATCAGATACGCAGTATTTT.

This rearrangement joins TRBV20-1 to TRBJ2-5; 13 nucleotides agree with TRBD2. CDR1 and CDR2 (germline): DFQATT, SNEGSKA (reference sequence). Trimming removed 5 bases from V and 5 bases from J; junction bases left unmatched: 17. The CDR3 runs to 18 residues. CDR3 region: CSAQKGLAGFTGAETQYF. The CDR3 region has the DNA TGCAGTGCTCAGAAGGGACTAGCGGGATTCACAGGCGCGGAGACCCAGTACTTC.

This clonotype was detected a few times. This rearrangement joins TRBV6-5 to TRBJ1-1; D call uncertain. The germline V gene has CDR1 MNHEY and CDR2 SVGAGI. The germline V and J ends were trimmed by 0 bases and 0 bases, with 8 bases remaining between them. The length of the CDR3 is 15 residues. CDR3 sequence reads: CASSYSSTLNTEAFF. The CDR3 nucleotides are TGTGCCAGCAGTTACTCGTCGACTCTGAACACTGAAGCTTTCTTT.

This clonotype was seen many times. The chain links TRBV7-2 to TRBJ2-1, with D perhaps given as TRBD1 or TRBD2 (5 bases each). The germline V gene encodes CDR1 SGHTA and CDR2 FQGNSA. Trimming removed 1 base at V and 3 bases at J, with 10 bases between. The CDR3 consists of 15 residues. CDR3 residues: CASSLVGDHYNEQFF. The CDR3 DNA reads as TGTGCCAGCAGCTTAGTGGGGGATCACTACAATGAGCAGTTCTTC.

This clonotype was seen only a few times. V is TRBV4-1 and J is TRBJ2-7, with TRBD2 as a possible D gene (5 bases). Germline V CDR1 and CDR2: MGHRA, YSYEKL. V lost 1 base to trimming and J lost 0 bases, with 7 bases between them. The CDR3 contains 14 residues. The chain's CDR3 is CASSQVGSSYEQYF. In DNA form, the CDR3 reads TGCGCCAGCAGCCAAGTGGGGAGCTCCTACGAGCAGTACTTC.

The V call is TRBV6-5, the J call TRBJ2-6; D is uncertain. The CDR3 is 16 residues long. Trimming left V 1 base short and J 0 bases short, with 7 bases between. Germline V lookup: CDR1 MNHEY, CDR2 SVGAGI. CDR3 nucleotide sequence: TGTGCCAGCAGTTACTGGGTAAACTCTGGGGCCAACGTCCTGACTTTC. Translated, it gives CASSYWVNSGANVLTF.

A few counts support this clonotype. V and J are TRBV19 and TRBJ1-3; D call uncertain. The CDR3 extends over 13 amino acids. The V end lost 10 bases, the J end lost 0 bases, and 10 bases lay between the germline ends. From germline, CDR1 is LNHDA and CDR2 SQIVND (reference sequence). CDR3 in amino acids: CATRVSSGNTIYF. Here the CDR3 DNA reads TGTGCCACCCGTGTTAGCTCTGGAAACACCATATATTTT. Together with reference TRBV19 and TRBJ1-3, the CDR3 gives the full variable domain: DGGITQSPKYLFRKEGQNVTLSCEQNLNHDAMYWYRQDPGQGLRLIYYSQIVNDFQKGDIAEGYSVSREKKESFPLTVTSAQKNPTAFYLCATRVSSGNTIYFGEGSWLTVV.

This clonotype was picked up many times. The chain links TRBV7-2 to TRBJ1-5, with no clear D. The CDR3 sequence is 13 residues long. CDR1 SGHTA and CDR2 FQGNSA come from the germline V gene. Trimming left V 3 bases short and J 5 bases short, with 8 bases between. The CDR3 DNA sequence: TGTGCCAGCAGCTTGAGGGAGTATCAGCCCCAGCATTTT. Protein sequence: CASSLREYQPQHF.

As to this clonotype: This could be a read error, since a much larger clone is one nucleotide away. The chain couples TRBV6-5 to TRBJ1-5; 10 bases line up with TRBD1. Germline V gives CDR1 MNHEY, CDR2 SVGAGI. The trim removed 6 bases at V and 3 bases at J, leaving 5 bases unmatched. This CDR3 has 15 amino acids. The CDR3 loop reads CASSLDRGNNQPQHF. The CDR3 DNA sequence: TGTGCCAGCAGCTTGGACAGGGGGAACAATCAGCCCCAGCATTTT.

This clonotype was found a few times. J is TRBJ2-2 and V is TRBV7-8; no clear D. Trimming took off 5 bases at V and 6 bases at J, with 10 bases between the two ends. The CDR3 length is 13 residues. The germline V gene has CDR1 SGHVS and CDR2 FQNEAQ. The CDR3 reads CASSIVGAGELFF. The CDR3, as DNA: TGTGCCAGCAGCATCGTGGGCGCCGGGGAGCTGTTTTTT.

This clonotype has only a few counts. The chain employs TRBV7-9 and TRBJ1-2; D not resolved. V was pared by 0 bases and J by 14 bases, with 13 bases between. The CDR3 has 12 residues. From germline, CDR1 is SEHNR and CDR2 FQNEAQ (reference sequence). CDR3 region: CASSLAQDRTTF. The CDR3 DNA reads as TGTGCCAGCAGCTTAGCCCAGGACCGCACGACCTTC. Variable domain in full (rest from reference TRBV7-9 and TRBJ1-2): DTGVSQNPRHKITKRGQNVTFRCDPISEHNRLYWYRQTLGQGPEFLTYFQNEAQLEKSRLLSDRFSAERPKGSFSTLEIQRTEQGDSAMYLCASSLAQDRTTFGSGTRLTVV.